This T cell receptor beta chain was sequenced for a study of cytotoxic CD8 clonotypes in ibrutinib-treated CLL. Study context: The subjects consisted of eleven to twelve relapsed/refractory and about 14 treatment-naive individuals, with around 17 IGHV unmutated. Overall study findings and caveats: Clonality showed a rise at ibrutinib response that reversed toward baseline at progression.

Germline CDR1 is SGHDT and CDR2 is YYEEEE. Trimming pared 4 bases from V and 4 bases from J, leaving 12 bases between. This CDR3 has 14 residues. TCR beta libraries used 1.5 to 2 micrograms of DNA from cryopreserved PBMCs. This clone occurred many times. Its antigen is unknown. This table comes from immunoSEQ multiplex PCR, and its TCRdb copy is limited to in-frame clones, with some not included. The sample holds hundreds of thousands of clones, nearly 80% seen once. The chain joins TRBV5-6 to TRBJ1-3, with D possibly being TRBD1 (6 bases). The starting material was PBMCs, obtained after 12 months of ibrutinib treatment. This clonotype was sampled from a human donor with chronic lymphocytic leukemia. In nucleotides, the CDR3 is TGTGCCAGCAGCCTCGGACAGCTAGGAAACACCATATATTTT. This gives the protein CASSLGQLGNTIYF.